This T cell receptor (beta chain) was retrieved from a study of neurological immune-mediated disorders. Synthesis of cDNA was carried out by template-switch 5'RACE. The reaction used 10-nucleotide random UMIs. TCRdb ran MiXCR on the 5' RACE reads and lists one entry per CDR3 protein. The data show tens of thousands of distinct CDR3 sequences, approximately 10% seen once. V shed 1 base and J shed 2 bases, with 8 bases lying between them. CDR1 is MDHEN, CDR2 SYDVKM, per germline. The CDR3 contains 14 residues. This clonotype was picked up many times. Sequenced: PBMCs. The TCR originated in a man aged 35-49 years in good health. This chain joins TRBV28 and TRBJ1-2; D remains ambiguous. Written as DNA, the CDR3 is TGTGCCAGCAGTTTATCTAGGGTAAACTATGGCTACACCTTC. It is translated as CASSLSRVNYGYTF.